A selection of T cell receptor beta chains follows, all from one sample in a study of yellow fever vaccine responses in identical twins. TCRdb independently ran MiXCR on the RT-PCR reads; one entry per CDR3 protein. The table shows about 4,500 distinct CDR3 sequences, with roughly 87% occurring only once. Here the sequenced sample was T cells from blood (PBMCs), unsorted or a sorted subset (not recorded which), taken before or after yellow fever vaccination (not recorded which). Source of these receptors: a woman aged 18 to 35 who received the yellow fever vaccine. Each CDR3 is given without its conserved first and last residue. D genes are given only for firm matches.

v_call	d_call	cdr3_aa
TRBV11-3	TRBD2	ASGFPVTSGS
TRBV11-3	NA	ASSLVIYEQY
TRBV4-1	NA	ASSQEAGNQPQH
TRBV29-1	TRBD1	SGPKTGGGTEAF
TRBV11-2	NA	ASSPAGAVTRETQY
TRBV7-6	NA	ASSLISENTQY
TRBV28	NA	ASSFGGDNYNEQF
TRBV29-1	NA	SVDEYNEQF
TRBV19	TRBD1	ASSRRTGGSGNTGELF
TRBV11-2	NA	ASSADTYNEQF
TRBV5-4	TRBD1	ASSSSRGQALNEQF
TRBV20-1	NA	SAKEPSVRNQPQH
TRBV29-1	NA	SVDQGLTGELF
TRBV29-1	NA	SVMLGREQF
TRBV9	NA	ASSASWGNSPLH
TRBV28	TRBD1	ASSNTGGTGNTIY
TRBV29-1	NA	SVEAFTDTQY
TRBV7-7	TRBD2	ASSLAGADEQF
TRBV7-3	NA	ASSLNRGGRTDTQY
TRBV12-3/TRBV12-4	NA	ASSKRADGNQPQH
TRBV28	TRBD2	ASRNGGAGSYEQY
TRBV20-1	NA	SARDLDGNTEAF
TRBV4-1	NA	ASSHVQVDTEAF
TRBV7-2	NA	ASSLGPAFEQY
TRBV7-6	TRBD2	ASSNTGLAGAREQY
TRBV29-1	NA	SASSGWGNEQF
TRBV28	NA	ASTRTYEQY
TRBV29-1	TRBD1	SVEDSGTGYEQY
TRBV29-1	NA	SVEARNEQF
TRBV11-1	TRBD1	ASSLPPGQVSYEQY
TRBV20-1	NA	SASKQNTEAF
TRBV11-2	NA	ASSRTGSYEQY
TRBV4-1	NA	ASSQVYSGNTIY
TRBV6-2/TRBV6-3	NA	ASSFARDEQY
TRBV5-6	NA	ASSLEGAISYEQY
TRBV5-4	NA	ASSLLETYNEQF
TRBV4-3	NA	ASSQGTWNSDTIY
TRBV28	TRBD2	ASSLMGLAGGNEQF
TRBV2	TRBD1	ASRLTGGPYNEQF
TRBV30	NA	AWRPQGGSGNTIY
TRBV11-1	NA	ASSFGDEGLLY
TRBV5-1	NA	ASSLGDSTDTQY
TRBV14	TRBD2	ASSQSKRGPSYNEQF
TRBV11-2	NA	ASSPRGPYNEQF
TRBV4-1	TRBD1	ASSPQGAREKLF
TRBV11-3	NA	ASSLGIPDTQY
TRBV18	NA	ASSRAVRNEQF